The present TCR beta chain was sequenced within a study of STAT5B mutations in CD4+ large granular lymphocyte leukemia. At the level of the study: When available, cryopreserved cells underwent CD8+ depletion before CD4+ selection.

To note about this clone: No antigen is known for it.

Sequencing was at survey level. Measured with immunoSEQ multiplex PCR; TCRdb has only the in-frame clones, and not every one. There are fewer than 7,500 clones in the sample; roughly 73% occur only once, and approximately 61% lies in the top ten. Study outcomes and limitations: CD4-sorted patient repertoires seemed more clonal than healthy CD4+ repertoires.

Sequenced material: PBMCs. The sequence came from a man older than 75 with CD4+ T-cell large granular lymphocyte leukemia.

CDR3: CASSDLAGAYEQYF. CDR3 DNA sequence: TGTGCCAGCAGCGATCTAGCGGGAGCCTACGAGCAGTACTTC. V gene TRBV5-4 combines with J gene TRBJ2-7; 10 nucleotides align to TRBD2. The junction had 3 bases not matched to a gene; V was cut back by 4 bases and J by 2 bases. Germline CDR1 reads SGHNT; CDR2 reads YYREEE (reference sequence). The CDR3 is made up of 14 amino acids.